A selection of T cell receptor beta chains follows, all from one sample in a study of cytomegalovirus exposure and HLA in healthy donors. Method: immunoSEQ multiplex PCR; TCRdb's copy keeps in-frame clones and lacks some. The sample has 120,000 or so clones, 65% to 75% seen once; the top ten hold under 6.5%. Sequencing was performed on PBMCs. The receptor set was obtained from a woman aged 45-59 years in good health and CMV-seropositive. Both conserved end residues are part of each CDR3. The order of the fields is J gene, V gene, D gene, CDR3 protein. The D gene is left open where the match is weak.

TRBJ2-1	TRBV30	.	CAWSEKFDRNPYNEQFF
TRBJ1-2	TRBV7-2	.	CASSLGGSTYGYTF
TRBJ2-2	TRBV7-6	.	CASRLPPGAPGESYTGELFF
TRBJ1-1	TRBV10-3	.	CAISEGQFGEAFF
TRBJ2-7	TRBV7-2	TRBD2	CASSLAGLRGQYF
TRBJ2-2	TRBV9	TRBD1	CASSVSLRGLGQAGELFF
TRBJ2-7	TRBV9	TRBD1	CASSPTTGAGEQYF
TRBJ2-5	TRBV5-6	.	CASSLYRGGDASETQYF
TRBJ1-4	TRBV2	TRBD1	CASTPGQYEKLFF
TRBJ1-1	TRBV28	TRBD1	CASSLDSQGLAFF
TRBJ2-5	TRBV6-1	TRBD2	CASSEDGGAETQYF
TRBJ2-6	TRBV5-1	.	CASSLKAGRMTGANVLTF
TRBJ1-4	TRBV7-8	.	CASSLQQVEKLFF
TRBJ1-3	TRBV25-1	.	CASSRQSSGNTIYF
TRBJ1-1	TRBV7-9	.	CASSLGGGDTEAFF
TRBJ2-5	TRBV19	TRBD1	CASRRQGGKTQYF
TRBJ1-2	TRBV19	.	CASSSPPGTLFGGYTF
TRBJ1-2	TRBV11-3	.	CASSQQGLYGYTF
TRBJ2-3	TRBV29-1	.	CSSGHLTDTQYF
TRBJ2-5	TRBV29-1	.	CSGRVETQYF
TRBJ1-4	TRBV7-8	TRBD1	CASSRQGEKLFF
TRBJ2-3	TRBV9	.	CASSADSRTDTQYF
TRBJ1-1	TRBV18	TRBD1	CASSPTGRTEAFF
TRBJ2-1	TRBV7-2	TRBD2	CASSLARSGGLYEQFF
TRBJ1-2	TRBV27	.	CASRLISIPGYGYTF
TRBJ1-1	TRBV18	TRBD1	CASSLRDREAFF
TRBJ1-1	TRBV19	.	CASCFKGDTEAFF
TRBJ2-7	TRBV2	TRBD1	CASRRDRTNYEQYF
TRBJ2-7	TRBV13	.	CASSLGRDTYEQYF
TRBJ1-1	TRBV7-9	.	CASSLAGAANTEAFF
TRBJ2-1	TRBV6-6	TRBD1	CASTADRGGHEQFF
TRBJ1-1	TRBV5-4	.	CASSLPGGAGVAFF
TRBJ1-5	TRBV19	.	CASTSSSAQHF
TRBJ1-1	TRBV6-5	.	CASSYGWGVNTEAFF
TRBJ2-2	TRBV5-6	.	CASSLAGTGELFF
TRBJ2-7	TRBV19	TRBD1	CATETGSEQYF